This entry lists 32 T cell receptor beta chains sequenced from one sample in a study of blood T cell repertoires in COVID-19. TCRdb keeps only in-frame clones here, not all; method: immunoSEQ multiplex PCR. The sample gives roughly 150,000 clones, 80% to 90% of which show up once; approximately 6.5% is in the top ten. The sample taken for sequencing was peripheral blood. These receptors were taken from a man of 80 years or more with acute or convalescent COVID-19.

This clone was picked up one time. The CDR3 coding sequence is TGTGCCAGCCGGCAGGGTGCCGGGGCCAACGTCCTGACTTTC. It codes for CASRQGAGANVLTF. The J gene is TRBJ2-6, the V gene TRBV6-6; tentatively, D is TRBD1 (5 bases). Trimming stripped 8 bases from V and 4 bases from J, with 12 bases between. The CDR3 is made up of 14 amino acids. From germline, CDR1 is MNHNY and CDR2 SVGAGI (reference sequence).

The rearrangement joins TRBV6-2 or TRBV6-3 to TRBJ1-5; 8 positions match TRBD1. The ends lost 5 bases at V and 7 bases at J; junction bases unmatched: 4. Germline V gene sequence: CDR1 MNHEY, CDR2 SVGEGT. CDR3 length: 13 residues. The CDR3 sequence: CASSGQGGQPQHF. The CDR3 bases are TGTGCCAGCAGTGGACAGGGTGGGCAGCCCCAGCATTTT.

The V call is TRBV24-1, the J call TRBJ2-7; the D gene is possibly TRBD1 (5 bases). Germline-derived CDR1 and CDR2 are KGHDR and SFDVKD. The CDR3 contains 11 residues. V lost 5 bases and J lost 6, with 7 bases in between. The CDR3 loop reads CATSGGGEQYF. DNA for the CDR3: TGTGCCACCAGTGGGGGCGGCGAGCAGTACTTC.

The genes are TRBV29-1 and TRBJ2-7; TRBD1 agrees at 9 bases. V dropped 1 base and J dropped 4; count of bases not matched to a gene: 11. CDR3 length equals 16 residues. From germline, CDR1 is SQVTM and CDR2 ANQGSEA. The CDR3 loop reads CSVEVGLDRGAYEQYF. CDR3 in DNA: TGCAGCGTTGAAGTGGGGTTGGACAGGGGCGCTTACGAGCAGTACTTC.

CDR3 residues: CASSPPTDSGEQYF. The CDR3 region has the DNA TGTGCCAGCAGTCCACCGACCGACTCGGGCGAGCAGTACTTC. This chain uses TRBV28 with TRBJ2-7; D remains ambiguous. Germline loops: CDR1 MDHEN, CDR2 SYDVKM. The CDR3 covers 14 residues. Trimming took off 5 bases at V and 6 bases at J, with 17 bases between the two ends.

The V and J genes are TRBV10-3 and TRBJ1-1; D is perhaps TRBD1 (6 bases). Germline CDR1 ENHRY, CDR2 SYGVKD. The ends were cut back, 4 bases at V and 5 bases at J, with 14 bases in the middle. The CDR3 is made up of 14 amino acids. The CDR3 DNA sequence: TGTGCCATCAGTGGTACAGGGATGAGAACTGAAGCTTTCTTT. Amino acids: CAISGTGMRTEAFF.

V usage is TRBV28 and J usage is TRBJ2-7; D is uncertain. This CDR3 region has 12 residues. Germline V gene sequence: CDR1 MDHEN, CDR2 SYDVKM. Trimming removed 1 base from V and 5 bases from J, with 6 bases in between. The CDR3 here is CASSLLVDEQYF. The DNA of the CDR3 is TGTGCCAGCAGTTTATTAGTCGACGAGCAGTACTTC.

This rearrangement joins TRBV18 to TRBJ1-1; D perhaps matches TRBD1 (6 bases). The germline V and J ends were trimmed by 4 bases and 4 bases, with 13 bases remaining between them. The CDR3 totals 14 residues. Per germline, CDR1 KGHSH and CDR2 LQKENI. CDR3 protein: CASSQTPGATEAFF. CDR3 nucleotide sequence: TGTGCCAGCTCACAGACACCAGGGGCCACTGAAGCTTTCTTT.

The rearrangement links TRBV25-1 to TRBJ1-2, with TRBD1 matching over 9 bases. Trimming at V came to 8 bases and at J to 6 bases, leaving 16 bases not matched to a gene. CDR1 MGHDK and CDR2 SYGVNS come from the germline V gene. The CDR3 loop spans 16 amino acids. The DNA for the CDR3 is TGTGCCAGCGCAAATTCCGGGACAGGGATTAAGGATGGCTACACCTTC. This translates into CASANSGTGIKDGYTF.

V gene TRBV10-1 combines with J gene TRBJ2-2; possible D gene TRBD2, 5 bases. The CDR3 covers 15 residues. V lost 2 bases and J 0 bases, leaving 7 bases between the germline ends. The germline gives CDR1 WNHNN, CDR2 SYGVQD (reference sequence). For the CDR3, the DNA is TGCGCCAGCAGTGAGGGTAGCGCGAACACCGGGGAGCTGTTTTTT. Its protein is CASSEGSANTGELFF.

The V and J genes are TRBV27 and TRBJ1-1, with TRBD1 matching 7 bases. The germline V gene encodes CDR1 MNHEY and CDR2 SMNVEV (reference sequence). With V trimmed by 2 bases and J by 3 bases, 9 bases remained unmatched. This CDR3 is 16 amino acids long. DNA of the CDR3: TGTGCCAGCAGTTTACCCTTACTTACAGGGGACACTGAAGCTTTCTTT. Its translation: CASSLPLLTGDTEAFF.

This chain joins TRBV10-3 and TRBJ2-3; TRBD1 is a possible D gene (5 bases). The V and J ends lost 4 bases and 5 bases respectively, with 16 bases between them. CDR3 length equals 15 residues. Looked up from germline, CDR1 is ENHRY and CDR2 is SYGVKD. Here the CDR3 reads CAISALGLRQDTQYF. In nucleotides, the CDR3 is TGTGCCATCAGTGCGTTGGGGCTGCGTCAAGATACGCAGTATTTT.

The chain is built from TRBV18 and TRBJ1-6, with D possibly matching TRBD1 (5 bases). The germline CDR1 and CDR2 sequences are KGHSH and LQKENI. The CDR3 has 16 residues. The V and J ends lost 0 bases and 1 base respectively, with 7 bases between them. The CDR3 nucleotides are TGTGCCAGCTCACCACCGGGGACTTCCTATAATTCACCCCTCCACTTT. This sequence encodes CASSPPGTSYNSPLHF.

J is TRBJ2-3 and V is TRBV28; 9 nucleotides line up with TRBD2. This CDR3 is 13 amino acids long. The V gene end was trimmed by 7 bases and the J gene end by 8 bases; junction bases not matched to a gene: 7. CDR1 MDHEN and CDR2 SYDVKM come from the germline V gene. CDR3 in DNA: TGTGCCAGCACCAAAGCGGGAGGTGGTACGCAGTATTTT. Encoded protein: CASTKAGGGTQYF.

The J gene is TRBJ2-7, the V gene TRBV6-6; the match to TRBD1 covers 11 bases. V lost 7 bases to trimming and J lost 5 bases; unmatched junction nucleotides: 13. Per the germline V gene, CDR1 is MNHNY and CDR2 is SVGAGI (reference sequence). This CDR3 has 16 amino acids. CDR3 nucleotides: TGTGCCAGCACCCCAACGACCGGGACAGGGGGGGACGAGCAGTACTTC. Its protein is CASTPTTGTGGDEQYF.

This chain joins TRBV27 and TRBJ2-7; 8 nucleotides match TRBD1. The CDR3 loop spans 17 amino acids. Per the germline V gene, CDR1 is MNHEY and CDR2 is SMNVEV (reference sequence). The V and J ends lost 0 bases and 3 bases, in that order; junction bases with no gene match: 10. CDR3 sequence: CASSLSYWAGGSYEQYF. Here the CDR3 DNA reads TGTGCCAGCAGTTTATCGTATTGGGCAGGGGGCAGCTACGAGCAGTACTTC.

In this sample, this clone turned up a few times. This sequence joins TRBV27 and TRBJ1-1; tentative D call: TRBD1 (6 bases). The CDR3 contains 13 residues. V lost 2 bases to trimming and J lost 5 bases, with 9 bases between them. The V gene's germline CDR1 is MNHEY and CDR2 SMNVEV (reference sequence). The CDR3 region has the DNA TGTGCCAGCAGTTTACGGCAGGGGACTGAAGCTTTCTTT. Translating it yields CASSLRQGTEAFF.

The chain has TRBV18 and TRBJ1-2; 8 bases align to TRBD1. The CDR3 is 17 residues long. Germline values: CDR1 KGHSH, CDR2 LQKENI. V trimming: 4 bases; J trimming: 0 bases; junction bases outside the gene matches: 10. The CDR3 nucleotides read TGTGCCAGCTCACTATACTCGACAGGGGAGACTAACTATGGCTACACCTTC. Translating it yields CASSLYSTGETNYGYTF.

The chain couples TRBV29-1 to TRBJ2-7; TRBD1 matches at 8 bases. V lost 7 bases and J lost 6; bases outside the gene matches: 11. The CDR3 loop spans 13 amino acids. The germline CDR1 and CDR2 sequences are SQVTM and ANQGSEA. Written as DNA, the CDR3 is TGCAGCGCGAAACAGGGGGTCGTCGGCGAGCAGTACTTC. This encodes CSAKQGVVGEQYF.

CDR3 region: CASSLGPGGMNTEAFF. In DNA form, the CDR3 reads TGTGCCAGCAGCCTGGGGCCAGGGGGTATGAACACTGAAGCTTTCTTT. The chain is built from TRBV3-1 (or the pseudogene TRBV3-2) and TRBJ1-1, with 7 bases matching TRBD1. CDR1 and CDR2 (germline): LGHDT, YNNKEL (reference sequence). The V gene end was trimmed by 4 bases and the J gene end by 0 bases; junction bases not matched to a gene: 8. This CDR3 contains 16 residues.

The gene calls are TRBV24-1 and TRBJ2-1; 7 bases agree with TRBD1. There are 15 residues in the CDR3. Germline V gene sequence: CDR1 KGHDR, CDR2 SFDVKD. Germline trimming cut 5 bases from V and 3 bases from J; bases unmatched to any gene: 6. This CDR3 reads CATSGFRDSYNEQFF. As DNA, the CDR3 is TGTGCCACCAGTGGTTTTAGGGACAGCTACAATGAGCAGTTCTTC.

V gene TRBV11-2 combines with J gene TRBJ2-1, with 9 bases lining up with TRBD2. The junction had 7 bases not matched to a gene; V was cut back by 1 base and J by 12 bases. Germline V CDR1 and CDR2: SGHAT, FQNNGV. CDR3 size: 14 residues. The CDR3 loop is CASSLGSGGFAQFF. CDR3 bases: TGTGCCAGCAGCTTAGGAAGCGGGGGGTTTGCGCAGTTCTTC.

The genes are TRBV5-1 and TRBJ2-1; TRBD2 aligns across 7 bases. Germline values: CDR1 SGHRS, CDR2 YFSETQ. Trimming took 3 bases from V and 4 from J; bases not matched to a gene: 10. The CDR3 has 16 amino acids. In DNA form, the CDR3 reads TGCGCCAGCAGCTCGACACTTAGCGGGTCGTACAATGAGCAGTTCTTC. This gives the protein CASSSTLSGSYNEQFF. Combining the CDR3 with reference TRBV5-1 and TRBJ2-1 gives the whole variable domain KAGVTQTPRYLIKTRGQQVTLSCSPISGHRSVSWYQQTPGQGLQFLFEYFSETQRNKGNFPGRFSGRQFSNSRSEMNVSTLELGDSALYLCASSSTLSGSYNEQFFGPGTRLTVL.

The rearrangement joins TRBV7-6 to TRBJ1-1, with D unclear. V was trimmed by 5 bases and J by 1 base, leaving 8 bases between them. Looked up from germline, CDR1 is SGHVS and CDR2 is FNYEAQ. The CDR3 contains 13 residues. The CDR3 spells CASSPRENTEAFF. For the CDR3, the DNA is TGTGCCAGCAGCCCGCGAGAGAACACTGAAGCTTTCTTT.

The chain links TRBV19 to TRBJ2-1; the D gene is possibly TRBD2 (6 bases). V lost 7 bases to trimming and J lost 9 bases, with 13 bases between them. In germline, CDR1 is LNHDA, CDR2 SQIVND (reference sequence). This CDR3 comprises 12 residues. Here the CDR3 DNA reads TGTGCCAGTACCGGGGGTGGCGCTGAGCAGTTCTTC. Translating it yields CASTGGGAEQFF. Together with reference TRBV19 and TRBJ2-1, the CDR3 gives the full variable domain: DGGITQSPKYLFRKEGQNVTLSCEQNLNHDAMYWYRQDPGQGLRLIYYSQIVNDFQKGDIAEGYSVSREKKESFPLTVTSAQKNPTAFYLCASTGGGAEQFFGPGTRLTVL.

This chain joins TRBV2 and TRBJ1-6; D gene unclear. The CDR3 runs to 14 residues. Germline values: CDR1 SNHLY, CDR2 FYNNEI. The V end was cut by 6 bases, the J end by 4 bases, with 10 bases between. CDR3 loop: CASSRSPYNSPLHF. For the CDR3, the DNA is TGTGCCAGCAGCAGATCGCCGTATAATTCACCCCTCCACTTT.

V gene TRBV28 combines with J gene TRBJ2-2; 8 nucleotides align to TRBD2. The CDR3 is made up of 15 amino acids. The V segment lost 4 bases and the J segment 5 bases; nucleotides outside the gene matches: 6. CDR1 is MDHEN and CDR2 is SYDVKM in the germline V gene. CDR3 in DNA: TGTGCCAGCAGTTCCCTCGGGGGGGATACCGGGGAGCTGTTTTTT. This gives the protein CASSSLGGDTGELFF.

This clone came up once. The gene calls are TRBV11-2 and TRBJ2-3; D uncertain. Germline-derived CDR1 and CDR2 are SGHAT and FQNNGV. This CDR3 spans 15 amino acids. V was pared by 1 base and J by 1 base, with 9 bases between. CDR3: CASSLARIGTDTQYF. Here the CDR3 DNA reads TGTGCCAGCAGCTTAGCTAGGATTGGCACAGATACGCAGTATTTT. Complete variable domain (other parts from reference TRBV11-2 and TRBJ2-3): EAGVAQSPRYKIIEKRQSVAFWCNPISGHATLYWYQQILGQGPKLLIQFQNNGVVDDSQLPKDRFSAERLKGVDSTLKIQPAKLEDSAVYLCASSLARIGTDTQYFGPGTRLTVL.

This sequence joins TRBV5-1 and TRBJ1-3, with D perhaps matching TRBD1 (5 bases). Germline assignment: CDR1 SGHRS and CDR2 YFSETQ. This CDR3 has 15 amino acids. V was trimmed by 5 bases and J by 2 bases, leaving 14 bases between them. The CDR3: CASRAGTYAGNTIYF. CDR3 DNA: TGCGCCAGCAGGGCCGGGACTTACGCTGGAAACACCATATATTTT.

The chain carries TRBV7-3 and TRBJ2-1; TRBD2 matches at 7 bases. Losses at the gene ends were 5 bases for V and 3 bases for J; bases not matched to a gene: 10. Germline V gene sequence: CDR1 SGHTA, CDR2 FQGTGA. This CDR3 region has 16 residues. The CDR3 here is CASSPAGVVDYNEQFF. CDR3 sequence (DNA): TGTGCCAGCAGCCCCGCGGGAGTAGTTGACTACAATGAGCAGTTCTTC.

The chain carries TRBV5-1 and TRBJ1-2, with 7 bases that match TRBD1. Germline V gene sequence: CDR1 SGHRS, CDR2 YFSETQ. J gave up 4 bases and V 1 base, and 4 bases lay outside the gene matches. This CDR3 comprises 14 residues. The chain's CDR3 is CASSLTGEGYGYTF. DNA of the CDR3: TGCGCCAGCAGCTTGACAGGGGAAGGCTATGGCTACACCTTC.

This chain links TRBV5-4 with TRBJ1-5, with D unresolved. The CDR3 is 13 residues long. CDR1 SGHNT and CDR2 YYREEE come from the germline V gene (reference sequence). Trimming pared 2 bases from V and 7 bases from J, leaving 10 bases between. The CDR3 loop reads CASSLNREQPQHF. Here the CDR3 DNA reads TGTGCCAGCAGCTTAAACCGGGAGCAGCCCCAGCATTTT. Supplemented by reference TRBV5-4 and TRBJ1-5, the full variable domain reads ETGVTQSPTHLIKTRGQQVTLRCSSQSGHNTVSWYQQALGQGPQFIFQYYREEENGRGNFPPRFSGLQFPNYSSELNVNALELDDSALYLCASSLNREQPQHFGDGTRLSIL.